The source of this T cell receptor (beta chain) is a study of T cell repertoires in cytomegalovirus infection. The germline V and J ends were trimmed by 3 bases and 7 bases, with 15 bases remaining between them. This CDR3 contains 15 residues. The germline V gene encodes CDR1 ENHRY and CDR2 SYGVKD. TCRdb used MiXCR to reprocess the reads, holding one entry per CDR3 protein. This table has about 900,000 distinct CDR3 sequences, around 31% appearing once. As for this clonotype: The antigen remains unidentified. The CDR3 end shows no conserved phenylalanine or tryptophan, and so a read error is likely.

Sequenced material: cultured CD8+ T cells from PBMCs, taken from culture after CMV antigen stimulation. This clonotype was sampled from a human donor in good health (CMV status not recorded). Some clones in this sample may be carry-over from other donors' samples. The chain employs TRBV10-3 and TRBJ1-4; D not resolved. CDR3: CAISDREQRVEKLFL. The DNA of the CDR3 is TGTGCCATCAGTGACCGGGAGCAACGTGTTGAAAAACTGTTTCTT.